These 23 T cell receptor beta chains share one sample of origin, sequenced in a study of T cell clonotyping in hematopoietic cell transplantation. TCRdb keeps only in-frame clones here, not all; method: immunoSEQ multiplex PCR. In the table there are more than 65,000 clones, approximately 94% of which are singletons. Sequencing used peripheral blood mononuclear cells. The receptors were sampled from a man aged 50-59 years in good health. Some clones in this sample may be carry-over from other donors' samples.

This rearrangement joins TRBV9 to TRBJ1-1; TRBD1 is a possible D gene (5 bases). Trimming took 0 bases from V and 5 from J, leaving 14 bases between them. The CDR3 consists of 15 residues. Germline loops: CDR1 SGDLS, CDR2 YYNGEE. CDR3 coding DNA: TGTGCCAGCAGCGTAGCTATGGGGCGAGGGACTGAAGCTTTCTTT. Its protein product is CASSVAMGRGTEAFF. The full variable domain, rest sourced from reference TRBV9 and TRBJ1-1, is DSGVTQTPKHLITATGQRVTLRCSPRSGDLSVYWYQQSLDQGLQFLIQYYNGEERAKGNILERFSAQQFPDLHSELNLSSLELGDSALYFCASSVAMGRGTEAFFGQGTRLTVV.

The gene calls are TRBV7-2 and TRBJ2-7; 7 positions match TRBD2. Looked up from germline, CDR1 is SGHTA and CDR2 is FQGNSA. Unmatched junction bases numbered 5, after V lost 0 bases and J lost 0 bases. The CDR3 has 16 amino acids. The CDR3 DNA reads TGTGCCAGCAGCTTAGCTGGCGGGAGCAGCTCCTACGAGCAGTACTTC. As protein: CASSLAGGSSSYEQYF.

The gene calls are TRBV5-6 and TRBJ1-2; D remains ambiguous. Trimming removed 3 bases from V and 2 bases from J, with 14 bases in between. Germline lookup yields CDR1 SGHDT and CDR2 YYEEEE. There are 15 residues in the CDR3. CDR3 DNA sequence: TGTGCCAGCAGCTCCCCCTGGGGAGACAACTATGGCTACACCTTC. Its protein product is CASSSPWGDNYGYTF.

The chain combines TRBV7-9 with TRBJ1-2; D is unclear. CDR1 and CDR2 from the germline V gene are SEHNR and FQNEAQ (reference sequence). The CDR3 consists of 13 residues. V dropped 4 bases and J dropped 9 bases, with 15 bases sitting between them. The CDR3, as DNA: TGTGCCAGCAGCTCTCCGGGAGCCAAAAGCTACACCTTC. Amino acid sequence: CASSSPGAKSYTF.

This clone showed up just once. V is TRBV7-9 and J is TRBJ1-6; 7 bases agree with TRBD1. The CDR3 is 17 amino acids. With 5 bases clipped from V and 0 bases from J, the junction kept 7 bases outside the gene matches. The germline V gene encodes CDR1 SEHNR and CDR2 FQNEAQ (reference sequence). The CDR3 here is CASSPSTGSSYNSPLHF. DNA for the CDR3: TGTGCCAGCAGCCCCTCGACAGGGAGCTCCTATAATTCACCCCTCCACTTT.

DNA for the CDR3: TGTGCCAGCAAAGGGGGTGCGAACACCGGGGAGCTGTTTTTT. Protein product: CASKGGANTGELFF. The chain has TRBV2 and TRBJ2-2, with D possibly matching TRBD1 (6 bases). Germline-derived CDR1 and CDR2 are SNHLY and FYNNEI. The V gene lost 7 bases and the J gene lost 0 bases, with 9 bases spanning the gap. This CDR3 is built from 14 residues. Together with reference TRBV2 and TRBJ2-2, the CDR3 gives the full variable domain: EPEVTQTPSHQVTQMGQEVILRCVPISNHLYFYWYRQILGQKVEFLVSFYNNEISEKSEIFDDQFSVERPDGSNFTLKIRSTKLEDSAMYFCASKGGANTGELFFGEGSRLTVL.

V gene TRBV7-9 combines with J gene TRBJ1-4; D is undetermined. Germline-derived CDR1 and CDR2 are SEHNR and FQNEAQ (reference sequence). The CDR3 is 14 amino acids. V was trimmed by 0 bases and J by 4 bases, leaving 6 bases between them. This chain's CDR3 is CASSLAGGNEKLFF. The CDR3 DNA reads as TGTGCCAGCAGCTTAGCCGGAGGTAATGAAAAACTGTTTTTT.

This clone was counted only a few times. This chain uses TRBV19 with TRBJ1-2, with D hard to call. CDR1 is LNHDA and CDR2 is SQIVND in the germline V gene (reference sequence). The CDR3 consists of 12 residues. Trimming removed 1 base at V and 7 bases at J, with 7 bases between. The CDR3 is CASSIVAGGYTF. The CDR3 DNA sequence: TGTGCCAGTAGTATAGTTGCAGGTGGCTACACCTTC.

CDR3 region: CASSYLSYDTQYF. The CDR3 bases are TGTGCCAGCAGTTATCTGTCATACGATACGCAGTATTTT. This chain uses TRBV6-6 with TRBJ2-3; D unresolved. Trimming stripped 3 bases from V and 6 bases from J, with 10 bases between. Germline V CDR1 and CDR2: MNHNY, SVGAGI (reference sequence). The CDR3 length is 13 residues.

The table lists this clone with a count of one. This chain joins TRBV9 and TRBJ1-1, with no clear D. The V and J ends lost 0 bases and 3 bases respectively, with 9 bases between them. Germline CDR1 is SGDLS and CDR2 is YYNGEE. CDR3 length: 14 residues. CDR3 in DNA: TGTGCCAGCAGCGTAGCCCCCCAGTACACTGAAGCTTTCTTT. Translating gives CASSVAPQYTEAFF.

This sequence joins TRBV27 and TRBJ2-7; D may correspond to TRBD1 or TRBD2 (6 bases each). The V and J ends lost 2 bases and 6 bases respectively, with 17 bases between them. CDR3 length: 15 residues. Germline CDR1 reads MNHEY; CDR2 reads SMNVEV (reference sequence). In DNA form, the CDR3 reads TGTGCCAGCAGTTTAGTCCCGGAGGGGGGAGGCGAGCAGTACTTC. It is translated as CASSLVPEGGGEQYF.

The gene calls are TRBV5-1 and TRBJ2-3; 11 bases map to TRBD2. The CDR3 is 18 residues long. V trimming: 0 bases; J trimming: 5 bases; junction bases outside the gene matches: 11. CDR1 and CDR2 from the germline V gene are SGHRS and YFSETQ. The DNA of the CDR3 is TGCGCCAGCAGCTTGGCCTTGAGGCTAGCGGGAGGTGAAGATACGCAGTATTTT. Its protein is CASSLALRLAGGEDTQYF.

This sequence joins TRBV2 and TRBJ2-3; the D is unclear. The germline V and J ends were trimmed by 7 bases and 3 bases, with 5 bases remaining between them. CDR1 and CDR2 (germline): SNHLY, FYNNEI. The CDR3 is 11 residues long. CDR3 sequence reads: CASTGTDTQYF. In DNA form, the CDR3 reads TGTGCCAGCACAGGAACAGATACGCAGTATTTT.

This chain uses TRBV11-2 with TRBJ1-1; D unresolved. Germline loops: CDR1 SGHAT, CDR2 FQNNGV. This CDR3 spans 14 amino acids. V shed 1 base and J shed 4 bases, with 10 bases lying between them. In DNA, the CDR3 is TGTGCCAGCAGCTTAGCGAGTTTGGGCACTGAAGCTTTCTTT. It encodes CASSLASLGTEAFF.

The V and J genes are TRBV5-1 and TRBJ1-6; unclear D gene. Germline values: CDR1 SGHRS, CDR2 YFSETQ. V lost 0 bases and J lost 8, with 12 bases in between. CDR3 size: 15 residues. The CDR3 DNA is TGCGCCAGCAGCTTGGCGTCCAGGATATATTCACCCCTCCACTTT. The encoded protein is CASSLASRIYSPLHF.

V usage is TRBV5-8 and J usage is TRBJ1-5; D unresolved. This CDR3 is built from 15 residues. The V end lost 1 base, the J end lost 0 bases, and 8 bases lay between the germline ends. Germline CDR1 is SGHTS and CDR2 is YDEGEE. For the CDR3, the DNA is TGTGCCAGCAGCTTGTCAGACTATAGCAATCAGCCCCAGCATTTT. Residues: CASSLSDYSNQPQHF.

The rearrangement uses TRBV7-6 and TRBJ2-5; D remains unclear. Per germline, CDR1 SGHVS and CDR2 FNYEAQ. V lost 1 base and J 1 base, leaving 7 bases between the germline ends. The CDR3 sequence is 14 residues long. The CDR3 sequence is CASSLEASQETQYF. CDR3 in DNA: TGTGCCAGCAGCTTAGAGGCCAGCCAAGAGACCCAGTACTTC.

The chain has TRBV5-1 and TRBJ1-1; D is ambiguous. V gave up 4 bases and J gave up 0 bases, with 13 bases separating them. CDR3 length equals 15 residues. Germline values: CDR1 SGHRS, CDR2 YFSETQ. CDR3 residues: CASSPSTQMNTEAFF. DNA for the CDR3: TGCGCCAGCAGCCCCTCCACACAGATGAACACTGAAGCTTTCTTT.

The chain employs TRBV7-3 and TRBJ2-1; no definite D call. The V gene lost 5 bases and the J gene lost 6 bases, with 11 bases spanning the gap. This CDR3 region has 13 residues. Germline CDR1 SGHTA, CDR2 FQGTGA. CDR3 sequence: CASSHDRRNEQFF. CDR3 DNA: TGTGCCAGCAGCCACGACCGTCGCAATGAGCAGTTCTTC.

The chain employs TRBV5-1 and TRBJ2-1; D might be TRBD2 (6 bases). CDR3 length equals 17 residues. The V end lost 6 bases, the J end lost 0 bases, and 19 bases lay between the germline ends. Looked up from germline, CDR1 is SGHRS and CDR2 is YFSETQ. The CDR3, as DNA: TGCGCCAGCAACCCCCATTCGGGAGCGGTCTCCTACAATGAGCAGTTCTTC. Translated: CASNPHSGAVSYNEQFF.

V usage is TRBV10-3 and J usage is TRBJ2-4; 10 positions agree with TRBD2. J gave up 2 bases and V 2 bases, and 9 bases lay outside the gene matches. CDR3 length: 18 amino acids. Germline-derived CDR1 and CDR2 are ENHRY and SYGVKD. The CDR3 sequence is CAISEAASGRRPKNIQYF. As DNA, the CDR3 is TGTGCCATCAGTGAGGCGGCTAGCGGGAGAAGGCCCAAAAACATTCAGTACTTC.

This chain uses TRBV5-8 with TRBJ2-3; D is unclear. Between the trimmed V and J ends, which lost 1 base and 4 bases, there was a span of 7 bases. In germline, CDR1 is SGHTS, CDR2 YDEGEE. The CDR3 is 13 residues long. CDR3 in amino acids: CASSLMAPDTQYF. The CDR3 DNA is TGTGCCAGCAGCTTGATGGCCCCAGATACGCAGTATTTT.

J is TRBJ2-3 and V is TRBV30, with a tentative D call TRBD2 (6 bases). V was cut by 3 bases and J by 10 bases, with 14 bases left in between. Germline V gene lookup returns CDR1 GTSNPN and CDR2 SVGIG (reference sequence). The CDR3 sequence is 12 residues long. The CDR3 DNA reads TGTGCCTGGAGACTAGAGACTAGTTCGCAGTATTTT. The encoded protein is CAWRLETSSQYF.